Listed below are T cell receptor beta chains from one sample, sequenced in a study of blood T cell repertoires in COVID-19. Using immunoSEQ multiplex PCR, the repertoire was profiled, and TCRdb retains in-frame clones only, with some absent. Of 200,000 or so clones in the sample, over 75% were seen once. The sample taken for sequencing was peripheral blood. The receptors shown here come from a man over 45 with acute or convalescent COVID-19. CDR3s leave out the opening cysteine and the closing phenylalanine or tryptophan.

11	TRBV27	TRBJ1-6	ASTRRVHSPLH
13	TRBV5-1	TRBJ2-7	ASSLADRGAYEQY
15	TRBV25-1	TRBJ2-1	ASSSSTSGTLRNEQF
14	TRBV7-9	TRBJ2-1	ASSLSGGGTYNEQF
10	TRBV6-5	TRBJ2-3	ASGTGSDTQY
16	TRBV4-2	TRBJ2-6	ASSSPGQGTSGANVLT
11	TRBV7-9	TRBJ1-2	ASSLGRLYGYT
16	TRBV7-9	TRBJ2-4	ASSPPVPDWVAKNIQY
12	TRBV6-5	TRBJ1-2	ASSYSAGGYGYT
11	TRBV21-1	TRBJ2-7	ASSNGTHYEQY